What follows is one T cell receptor beta chain and its context. This CDR3 is 14 amino acids long. V gave up 4 bases and J gave up 4 bases, with 11 bases separating them. Germline V lookup: CDR1 LNHDA, CDR2 SQIVND (reference sequence). Participants came from about 24 US areas, aged roughly 18 to 89 years. The data are from a study of blood T cell repertoires in COVID-19. Sequencing used immunoSEQ multiplex PCR; TCRdb keeps in-frame clones, though not all of them. The sample includes roughly 180,000 clones, around 80% of them seen just once. Input material: PBMCs or T cells enriched from blood (not recorded which). This receptor was obtained from a man aged 45-60 years who had recovered from COVID-19. V and J are TRBV19 and TRBJ1-5; D call uncertain. The CDR3 reads CASSNTERNQPQHF. The CDR3 coding sequence is TGTGCCAGTAGTAATACGGAGAGGAATCAGCCCCAGCATTTT.